A single sample gave rise to the 6 T cell receptor beta chains below, sequenced in a study of cytomegalovirus exposure and HLA in healthy donors. Primers for the PCR totalled 60 Vbeta and 13 Jbeta. This table comes from immunoSEQ multiplex PCR, and its TCRdb copy is limited to in-frame clones, with some not included. The table lists approximately 150,000 clones, 80% to 85% of them singletons. Sequencing was performed on PBMCs. These receptor sequences come from a boy younger than 10 in good health and CMV-seronegative.

This rearrangement joins TRBV29-1 to TRBJ2-1; maybe TRBD1 (5 bases). The CDR3 covers 13 residues. Germline-derived CDR1 and CDR2 are SQVTM and ANQGSEA. V was pared by 3 bases and J by 8 bases, with 14 bases between. CDR3 nucleotides: TGCAGCGTTGATGCAGGGATCTCGGATGAGCAGTTCTTC. This encodes CSVDAGISDEQFF.

The chain links TRBV7-9 to TRBJ1-1; 10 bases line up with TRBD1. J was trimmed by 11 bases and V by 0 bases; bases with no gene match: 3. This CDR3 comprises 13 residues. Germline V gene data show CDR1 as SEHNR and CDR2 as FQNEAQ (reference sequence). The CDR3 sequence: CASSLAPGQGAFF. CDR3 nucleotides: TGTGCCAGCAGCTTAGCGCCGGGACAGGGGGCTTTCTTT.

This chain links TRBV10-3 with TRBJ2-5, with D hard to call. The germline V and J ends were trimmed by 2 bases and 5 bases, with 9 bases remaining between them. The CDR3 is 13 residues long. Germline V gives CDR1 ENHRY, CDR2 SYGVKD. This CDR3 is CAISENPFETQYF. The DNA of the CDR3 is TGTGCCATCAGTGAGAATCCCTTCGAGACCCAGTACTTC.

The chain carries TRBV7-9 and TRBJ1-5, with 8 positions matching TRBD1. The CDR3 contains 16 residues. The germline CDR1 and CDR2 sequences are SEHNR and FQNEAQ (reference sequence). V shed 2 bases, J shed 2 bases, and the junction held 5 bases outside the gene matches. Written as DNA, the CDR3 is TGTGCCAGCAGCTTAAGTCCGACAGGGGGCAATCAGCCCCAGCATTTT. This codes for CASSLSPTGGNQPQHF. The variable domain in full, completed from reference TRBV7-9 and TRBJ1-5, reads DTGVSQNPRHKITKRGQNVTFRCDPISEHNRLYWYRQTLGQGPEFLTYFQNEAQLEKSRLLSDRFSAERPKGSFSTLEIQRTEQGDSAMYLCASSLSPTGGNQPQHFGDGTRLSIL.

The V gene is TRBV4-3, the J gene TRBJ1-1, with TRBD1 identical over 8 bases. V lost 4 bases, J lost 5 bases, and 3 bases stayed unmatched. The germline gives CDR1 LGHNA, CDR2 YSLEER. The length of the CDR3 is 13 residues. CDR3 DNA sequence: TGCGCCAGCAGCCGGGACAGGAGGACTGAAGCTTTCTTT. It codes for CASSRDRRTEAFF.

The chain carries TRBV2 and TRBJ1-2; D not certain. This CDR3 has 11 amino acids. Deletions cut 6 bases from V and 5 bases from J, with 7 bases between. The germline gives CDR1 SNHLY, CDR2 FYNNEI. CDR3 bases: TGTGCCAGCAGCGAGGCTTATGGCTACACCTTC. This codes for CASSEAYGYTF.